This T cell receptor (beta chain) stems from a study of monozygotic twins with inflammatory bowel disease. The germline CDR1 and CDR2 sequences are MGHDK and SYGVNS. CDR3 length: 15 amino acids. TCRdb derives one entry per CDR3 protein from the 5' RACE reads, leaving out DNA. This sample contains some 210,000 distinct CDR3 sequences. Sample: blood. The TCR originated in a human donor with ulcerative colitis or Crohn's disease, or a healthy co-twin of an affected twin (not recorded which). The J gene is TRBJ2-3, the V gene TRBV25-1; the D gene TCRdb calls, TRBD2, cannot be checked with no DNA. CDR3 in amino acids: CASSDIKGATDTQYF.